One sample yielded the 14 T cell receptor beta chains listed below, sequenced in a study of cytomegalovirus exposure and HLA in healthy donors. In the PCR, 60 Vbeta and 13 Jbeta primers were used. Clones were read by immunoSEQ multiplex PCR, and TCRdb kept only the in-frame ones, dropping some. The data contain 250,000 to 350,000 clones, around 80% of them singletons. Sequencing was performed on PBMCs. Source of these receptors: a girl aged 2 to 9 in good health and CMV-seronegative.

The sample holds one count of this clone. The J gene is TRBJ2-3, the V gene TRBV4-1, with a possible D match to TRBD1 (5 bases). The CDR3 covers 13 residues. Looked up from germline, CDR1 is MGHRA and CDR2 is YSYEKL. Trimming cost V 4 bases and J 5 bases, with 10 bases left between them. CDR3 amino acids: CASSLLGEDTQYF. CDR3 coding DNA: TGCGCCAGCAGCCTCTTAGGGGAAGATACGCAGTATTTT.

The rearrangement uses TRBV2 and TRBJ1-1; TRBD1 might be the D (5 bases). In germline, CDR1 is SNHLY, CDR2 FYNNEI. The ends were cut back, 8 bases at V and 8 bases at J, with 9 bases in the middle. CDR3 size: 10 residues. DNA of the CDR3: TGTGCCAGCGGGGGGTTCGAAGCTTTCTTT. Translating gives CASGGFEAFF. The full variable domain, its missing parts supplied by reference TRBV2 and TRBJ1-1, is EPEVTQTPSHQVTQMGQEVILRCVPISNHLYFYWYRQILGQKVEFLVSFYNNEISEKSEIFDDQFSVERPDGSNFTLKIRSTKLEDSAMYFCASGGFEAFFGQGTRLTVV.

This chain joins TRBV27 and TRBJ1-5; no reliable D call. The germline V gene has CDR1 MNHEY and CDR2 SMNVEV (reference sequence). V dropped 2 bases and J dropped 7 bases, with 12 bases sitting between them. This CDR3 is 14 amino acids long. CDR3 DNA: TGTGCCAGCAGTTTAGGAGGTCCTTACCAGCCCCAGCATTTT. This encodes CASSLGGPYQPQHF.

This chain joins TRBV6-6 and TRBJ1-4; TRBD1 matches at 9 bases. The CDR3 length is 15 residues. In germline, CDR1 is MNHNY, CDR2 SVGAGI (reference sequence). V lost 6 bases and J lost 7; bases outside the gene matches: 9. The CDR3 reads CASSPGQGTFEKLFF. In nucleotides, the CDR3 is TGTGCCAGCAGCCCGGGACAGGGTACCTTTGAAAAACTGTTTTTT.

CDR3 protein: CAWSLGGGYTF. The CDR3 DNA sequence: TGTGCCTGGAGTCTGGGGGGGGGCTACACCTTC. The chain recombines TRBV30 with TRBJ1-2; D may be TRBD1 (5 bases). Trimming removed 2 bases at V and 8 bases at J, with 9 bases between. Germline loops: CDR1 GTSNPN, CDR2 SVGIG (reference sequence). The CDR3 loop spans 11 amino acids.

This clone showed up just once. The V gene is TRBV13, the J gene TRBJ2-5, with TRBD2 identical over 12 bases. The DNA end is a closer match to TRBJ2-7, so the J assignment may be wrong. The CDR3 contains 15 residues. Looked up from germline, CDR1 is PRHDT and CDR2 is FYEKMQ (reference sequence). As DNA, the CDR3 is TGTGCCAGCACCGCGACTAGCGGGAGAGACTACGAGCAGTACTTC. This gives the protein CASTATSGRDYEQYF.

Only a few counts were recorded for this clone. The chain carries TRBV6-6 and TRBJ1-4, with TRBD1 as a possible D gene (6 bases). V lost 5 bases to trimming and J lost 12 bases, with 22 bases between them. This CDR3 comprises 15 residues. CDR1 and CDR2 from the germline V gene are MNHNY and SVGAGI (reference sequence). DNA for the CDR3: TGTGCCAGCAGTGGGCCGGGACACCAAAGGACGGAACTGTTTTTT. Protein: CASSGPGHQRTELFF.

This clone was detected only once. The chain uses TRBV9 and TRBJ2-1, with TRBD2 as a possible D gene (6 bases). The CDR3 is made up of 16 amino acids. V lost 3 bases, J lost 0 bases, and 13 bases lay in between. Germline-derived CDR1 and CDR2 are SGDLS and YYNGEE. The CDR3 loop reads CASSAVAVSSYNEQFF. In nucleotides, the CDR3 is TGTGCCAGCAGCGCCGTAGCGGTTAGCTCCTACAATGAGCAGTTCTTC.

The chain uses TRBV28 and TRBJ2-3, with 8 bases aligning to TRBD2. V lost 1 base to trimming and J lost 2 bases; unmatched junction nucleotides: 5. Germline CDR1 is MDHEN and CDR2 is SYDVKM. The CDR3 runs 16 residues. The DNA of the CDR3 is TGTGCCAGCAGTTTATCCGGACTAGCTTCCACAGATACGCAGTATTTT. This sequence encodes CASSLSGLASTDTQYF.

CDR3: CASPSGANYGYTF. The DNA for the CDR3 is TGTGCCAGCCCGAGCGGGGCTAACTATGGCTACACCTTC. The rearrangement uses TRBV6-1 and TRBJ1-2; the D is unclear. The CDR3 covers 13 residues. Germline V gene lookup returns CDR1 MNHNS and CDR2 SASEGT. Trimming took 8 bases from V and 0 from J, leaving 10 bases between them.

The genes are TRBV7-2 and TRBJ2-5; 15 bases are shared with TRBD2. The CDR3 runs to 17 residues. The V gene end was trimmed by 5 bases and the J gene end by 3 bases; junction bases not matched to a gene: 7. Looked up from germline, CDR1 is SGHTA and CDR2 is FQGNSA. In DNA form, the CDR3 reads TGTGCCAGCAGCCCGGGACTAGCGGGAGGTGGTGAAGAGACCCAGTACTTC. Translation gives CASSPGLAGGGEETQYF.

The CDR3 reads CASSITGTGRAGELFF. DNA of the CDR3: TGTGCCAGTAGTATTACCGGGACAGGGAGAGCCGGGGAGCTGTTTTTT. The chain couples TRBV19 to TRBJ2-2, with 9 bases fitting TRBD1. The V segment lost 3 bases and the J segment 6 bases; nucleotides outside the gene matches: 8. The CDR3 covers 16 residues. Germline CDR1 reads LNHDA; CDR2 reads SQIVND (reference sequence).

This clone was counted a few times. This chain links TRBV6-1 with TRBJ2-5; 12 bases are shared with TRBD2. CDR1 MNHNS and CDR2 SASEGT come from the germline V gene. The CDR3 extends over 15 amino acids. V dropped 3 bases and J dropped 5; count of bases not matched to a gene: 4. The CDR3 here is CASSDGLAGSETQYF. The DNA for the CDR3 is TGTGCCAGCAGTGACGGACTAGCGGGATCGGAGACCCAGTACTTC.

The V gene is TRBV27, the J gene TRBJ2-7, with TRBD2 as a possible D gene (6 bases). Trimming shortened V by 3 bases and J by 4 bases, and 19 bases separated the two germline ends. The CDR3 is made up of 16 amino acids. Germline values: CDR1 MNHEY, CDR2 SMNVEV (reference sequence). The CDR3 DNA follows: TGTGCCAGCAGTTTTTTAAGGGGCGGGATATTTTACGAGCAGTACTTC. Protein sequence: CASSFLRGGIFYEQYF.